Reported below is one TCR beta chain. Its binding antigen is unknown. No qualities accompany the bases; no much larger clone lies one base away. This entry is derived from a study of OX40 agonist ivuxolimab in advanced cancers. As for the study more broadly: Ivuxolimab, which targeted the costimulatory receptor OX40 (CD134), was an agonistic, fully human IgG2 monoclonal antibody. Patients were allowed to have had prior anti-PD-1, anti-PD-L1 or anti-CTLA-4 therapy, and around 37% of the dose-escalation patients had previously received checkpoint inhibitors. Partial responses were achieved by three dose-escalation patients, of whom one had hepatocellular carcinoma and two had cutaneous melanoma. Among the roughly 50 dose-escalation patients, about 19 had hepatocellular carcinoma, 15 melanoma, 9 renal cell carcinoma and 9 head and neck cancer. The point of sequencing TCRbeta in the periphery was to test whether ivuxolimab changed TCR sequence diversity and drove clonal T-cell expansion. The paper covers the monotherapy dose-escalation part of the phase I ivuxolimab trial, which included N ≈ 50 patients. In the dose-escalation cohort, approximately 82% of patients were male, and the mean age was about 55 years, with a range of 23 to 79. Intravenous ivuxolimab was administered to patients every 2 weeks at six dose levels: 0.01, 0.1, 0.3, 1.5, 3 and 10 mg/kg. Overall results and qualifications from the work: At doses from 0.1 to 3.0 mg/kg, clonal expansion was seen in both CD4+ and CD8+ blood T cells between baseline and week 6. In the 0.1-3.0 mg/kg groups, partial responders had among the lowest normalized peripheral clonal expansion, particularly in CD8+ T cells. On average, CD8+ T cells showed more expanded clones than CD4+ T cells after ivuxolimab. The antigen specificity of the clonally expanded peripheral T cells was not determined. Low levels of normalized T-cell clonal expansion were also seen in some patients who did not respond.

Patients with autoimmune disease history or receiving systemic immunosuppression were excluded from the trial. Peripheral blood for TCR sequencing was drawn from every dose cohort at baseline, at cycle 4 day 1 and at cycle 7 day 1. Samples came from an open-label, multicenter, first-in-human phase I dose-escalation trial of ivuxolimab. Adults with locally advanced or metastatic melanoma, renal cell, hepatocellular, or head and neck squamous cell carcinoma were enrolled in the trial. Before TCR sequencing, CD4+ and CD8+ T cells were separately sorted from peripheral blood. Genomic DNA was isolated from the sorted cells so that the TCRbeta CDR3 region could be sequenced. The immunoSEQ Assay was used to sequence the TCRbeta CDR3 regions. TCRdb retrieved this table from immuneACCESS and kept in-frame rearrangements only. Not all clones are present; in checked studies, unresolved V genes account for under half, and no reason is known for the remainder. For this sample there are tens of thousands of clones; approximately 90% appear just once. The ten largest make up approximately 1.1% of the sample.

For CDR1 and CDR2, the germline V gene lists LGHNT and FRNRAP. The CDR3 runs 12 amino acids, cysteine and phenylalanine included. The DNA shown is the 36-base CDR3, in frame from base 1. V is clipped by 7 bases and J by 8 bases, and the sequence between their germline boundaries is 12 bases long. The sequencing used CD4+ or CD8+ T cells sorted from blood, collected in a trial of the OX40 agonist ivuxolimab. The rearranged segments are TRBV12-5 and TRBJ2-1; tentative D gene TRBD1, with 6 bases matching. The TCR originated in an adult with an advanced solid tumor such as melanoma, head and neck, liver or kidney cancer. The DNA sequence follows: TGTGCTAGTGCCACAGGGATCGATGAGCAGTTCTTC. This is translated as CASATGIDEQFF.